The 22 T cell receptor beta chains below come from one sample, sequenced in a study of long-term antiretroviral therapy in people with HIV. Sequencing relied on immunoSEQ assay v3.0, run at survey level. Clones were read by immunoSEQ multiplex PCR, and TCRdb kept only the in-frame ones, dropping some. The top ten clones hold 3% to 3.5% of a sample with tens of thousands of clones, about 95% of them seen once. Sample: unsorted PBMCs, taken 5.3 years after starting antiretroviral therapy. These receptors all come from a man aged 50 to 59 with HIV.

The V gene is TRBV27, the J gene TRBJ2-1; D may match TRBD1 or TRBD2 (5 bases each). CDR1 and CDR2 from the germline V gene are MNHEY and SMNVEV (reference sequence). The germline V and J ends were trimmed by 5 bases and 0 bases, with 14 bases remaining between them. CDR3 length equals 16 residues. CDR3 DNA sequence: TGTGCCAGCAGTACCCCGGGGCTTCGCTCCTACAATGAGCAGTTCTTC. It specifies CASSTPGLRSYNEQFF.

This clone has only one observation. CDR3 nucleotides: TGTGCCAGCACCGAAGCGGGGTCGAGTTCACCCCTCCACTTT. As protein: CASTEAGSSSPLHF. The gene calls are TRBV6-1 and TRBJ1-6; D ambiguous. CDR3 length: 14 residues. CDR1 and CDR2 (germline): MNHNS, SASEGT. With 7 bases removed from V and 9 bases from J, the gap between germline ends came to 16 bases.

This chain uses TRBV11-2 with TRBJ2-7, with 12 bases matching TRBD2. V shed 5 bases, J shed 4 bases, and the junction held 6 bases outside the gene matches. This CDR3 comprises 15 residues. The germline V gene encodes CDR1 SGHAT and CDR2 FQNNGV. CDR3 in amino acids: CASSTTSGGSYEQYF. In DNA, the CDR3 is TGTGCCAGCAGCACGACTAGCGGGGGATCTTACGAGCAGTACTTC.

The rearrangement joins TRBV2 to TRBJ1-1; 8 nucleotides agree with TRBD1. Trimming removed 5 bases from V and 2 bases from J; junction bases left unmatched: 10. Germline CDR1 and CDR2: SNHLY and FYNNEI. The CDR3 length is 16 residues. The CDR3: CASSFPDRVGNTEAFF. CDR3 nucleotides: TGTGCCAGCAGTTTCCCGGACAGGGTAGGAAACACTGAAGCTTTCTTT.

This clone was seen just once. The rearrangement links TRBV6-5 to TRBJ2-1, with 7 bases identical to TRBD2. This CDR3 has 16 amino acids. CDR1 is MNHEY and CDR2 is SVGAGI in the germline V gene. The trim removed 0 bases at V and 1 base at J, leaving 3 bases unmatched. The CDR3 reads CASSYSGGRSYNEQFF. CDR3 bases: TGTGCCAGCAGTTACTCGGGGGGGAGGTCCTACAATGAGCAGTTCTTC.

The chain recombines TRBV6-6 with TRBJ2-7, with unresolved D. CDR1 is MNHNY, CDR2 SVGAGI, per germline (reference sequence). V was cut by 5 bases and J by 5 bases, with 7 bases left in between. The CDR3 loop spans 11 amino acids. The DNA of the CDR3 is TGTGCCAGCAGTCCTGCTCACGAGCAGTACTTC. Protein sequence: CASSPAHEQYF.

The chain has TRBV5-4 and TRBJ2-6; D not certain. The CDR3 is 16 amino acids. Trimming left V 0 bases short and J 2 bases short, with 9 bases between. Germline V gene sequence: CDR1 SGHNT, CDR2 YYREEE (reference sequence). The CDR3 bases are TGTGCCAGCAGCTTGGCCAGGAGAACTGGGGCCAACGTCCTGACTTTC. This encodes CASSLARRTGANVLTF. The variable domain in full, with the rest retrieved from reference TRBV5-4 and TRBJ2-6, is ETGVTQSPTHLIKTRGQQVTLRCSSQSGHNTVSWYQQALGQGPQFIFQYYREEENGRGNFPPRFSGLQFPNYSSELNVNALELDDSALYLCASSLARRTGANVLTFGAGSRLTVL.

The chain is built from TRBV15 and TRBJ1-2; D gene uncertain. Germline V gives CDR1 LNHNV, CDR2 YYDKDF (reference sequence). Deletions cut 0 bases from V and 2 bases from J, with 10 bases between. The CDR3 runs 15 residues. The CDR3 here is CATSRDLAANYGYTF. The CDR3 nucleotides are TGTGCCACCAGCAGAGATCTGGCAGCCAACTATGGCTACACCTTC.

CDR3 sequence reads: CASSLQGEDYGYTF. CDR3 DNA: TGCGCCAGCAGCTTGCAGGGAGAAGACTATGGCTACACCTTC. The V and J genes are TRBV5-1 and TRBJ1-2; TRBD1 is a possible D gene (5 bases). Germline CDR1 and CDR2: SGHRS and YFSETQ. The CDR3 consists of 14 residues. Trimming left V 1 base short and J 3 bases short, with 10 bases between.

This clone is deemed medium-sized (0.01 to 0.1%). The chain uses TRBV6-1 and TRBJ1-2; 10 bases map to TRBD1. The V segment lost 6 bases and the J segment 4 bases; nucleotides outside the gene matches: 5. Germline V lookup: CDR1 MNHNS, CDR2 SASEGT. There are 14 residues in the CDR3. The DNA of the CDR3 is TGTGCCAGCAGCGAGGGACAGGGGAGCTATGGCTACACCTTC. It specifies CASSEGQGSYGYTF.

The rearrangement links TRBV6-1 to TRBJ1-2, with D unclear. Deletions cut 5 bases from V and 4 bases from J, with 11 bases between. CDR3 length: 13 residues. Per germline, CDR1 MNHNS and CDR2 SASEGT. The CDR3 DNA sequence: TGTGCCAGCAGTATGACTGCTAGCTATGGCTACACCTTC. Translation gives CASSMTASYGYTF.

CDR3 DNA sequence: TGTGCCAGCAGCCGACGCCCACAGGGAGGTGAAAAACTGTTTTTT. It encodes CASSRRPQGGEKLFF. This chain connects TRBV16 to TRBJ1-4; D is perhaps TRBD1 (6 bases). V was cut by 4 bases and J by 7 bases, with 16 bases left in between. The CDR3 has 15 amino acids. Germline lookup yields CDR1 KGHSY and CDR2 FQNENV. Supplemented by reference TRBV16 and TRBJ1-4, the full variable domain reads GEEVAQTPKHLVRGEGQKAKLYCAPIKGHSYVFWYQQVLKNEFKFLISFQNENVFDETGMPKERFSAKCLPNSPCSLEIQATKLEDSAVYFCASSRRPQGGEKLFFGSGTQLSVL.

This CDR3 reads CAISGRTSGGQDTDTQYF. The CDR3 DNA reads TGTGCCATCAGTGGCCGGACTAGCGGGGGGCAGGACACAGATACGCAGTATTTT. The genes are TRBV10-3 and TRBJ2-3; 14 bases are a match to TRBD2. The CDR3 covers 18 residues. V shed 4 bases and J 2 bases; nucleotides not matched to a gene: 8. The germline gives CDR1 ENHRY, CDR2 SYGVKD.

The CDR3 sequence: CASSVVPGSLSGANVLTF. CDR3 sequence (DNA): TGTGCCAGCAGCGTAGTCCCGGGATCCCTCTCTGGGGCCAACGTCCTGACTTTC. J is TRBJ2-6 and V is TRBV9; maybe TRBD2 (5 bases). V was trimmed by 0 bases and J by 0 bases, leaving 13 bases between them. The CDR3 spans 18 residues. The germline V gene has CDR1 SGDLS and CDR2 YYNGEE.

The chain links TRBV19 to TRBJ1-2, with 10 bases matching TRBD1. CDR1 is LNHDA, CDR2 SQIVND, per germline (reference sequence). Trimming at V came to 5 bases and at J to 5 bases, leaving 11 bases not matched to a gene. The CDR3 has 16 amino acids. The CDR3 DNA reads TGTGCCAGTAGTGAACCGGGACAGGGGTCGTGGTATGGCTACACCTTC. Translating it yields CASSEPGQGSWYGYTF.

The chain combines TRBV7-6 with TRBJ2-5, with 11 bases aligning to TRBD2. Per the germline V gene, CDR1 is SGHVS and CDR2 is FNYEAQ. Trimming took 4 bases from V and 2 from J; bases not matched to a gene: 3. This CDR3 contains 15 residues. The CDR3 reads CASSSPSGGQETQYF. The DNA of the CDR3 is TGTGCCAGCAGCTCTCCTAGCGGGGGGCAAGAGACCCAGTACTTC.

This clone was counted a single time. The chain carries TRBV6-5 and TRBJ2-1, with 7 bases aligning to TRBD1. The V and J ends lost 7 bases and 2 bases, in that order; junction bases with no gene match: 5. Germline values: CDR1 MNHEY, CDR2 SVGAGI. This CDR3 contains 14 residues. The CDR3 here is CASTRQGAYNEQFF. The CDR3 coding sequence is TGTGCCAGCACTCGACAGGGTGCCTACAATGAGCAGTTCTTC.

This chain joins TRBV5-1 and TRBJ1-2, with TRBD1 matching 7 bases. The CDR3 has 14 amino acids. Germline V gene data show CDR1 as SGHRS and CDR2 as YFSETQ. The CDR3 sequence: CASFQGGTNYGYTF. Written as DNA, the CDR3 is TGCGCTAGTTTCCAGGGGGGAACTAACTATGGCTACACCTTC.

This rearrangement joins TRBV6-1 to TRBJ2-7; D tentatively reads TRBD1 or TRBD2 (5 bases each). V dropped 2 bases and J dropped 2 bases, with 13 bases sitting between them. The CDR3 is 15 amino acids. Germline lookup yields CDR1 MNHNS and CDR2 SASEGT. CDR3 sequence reads: CASSEKAGTPYEQYF. The CDR3 coding sequence is TGTGCCAGCAGTGAAAAGGCAGGGACGCCCTACGAGCAGTACTTC.

The V and J genes are TRBV7-8 and TRBJ1-1; D remains unclear. Per the germline V gene, CDR1 is SGHVS and CDR2 is FQNEAQ. The CDR3 length is 14 residues. V lost 2 bases and J lost 0, with 7 bases in between. The CDR3 nucleotides read TGTGCCAGCAGCTTAAGCACGCTGAACACTGAAGCTTTCTTT. Translated, it gives CASSLSTLNTEAFF.

The rearrangement uses TRBV4-2 and TRBJ2-4; no reliable D call. The CDR3 has 15 residues. Trimming removed 0 bases from V and 0 bases from J, with 6 bases in between. Germline lookup yields CDR1 LGHNA and CDR2 YNFKEQ. The CDR3 DNA reads as TGTGCCAGCAGCCAAGACGTACTAGCCAAAAACATTCAGTACTTC. Its translation is CASSQDVLAKNIQYF.

The rearrangement uses TRBV6-5 and TRBJ1-2; weak D call: TRBD1 (5 bases). The CDR3 extends over 14 amino acids. Germline CDR1 MNHEY, CDR2 SVGAGI. The ends were cut back, 3 bases at V and 5 bases at J, with 13 bases in the middle. CDR3 region: CASSYKGSGYGYTF. In DNA, the CDR3 is TGTGCCAGCAGTTATAAGGGGTCCGGGTATGGCTACACCTTC.